This T cell receptor beta chain was observed in a study of T cell repertoires in cytomegalovirus infection. On the study more broadly: Evidence of both CMV infection and a matching HLA type came from public TCR beta signatures.

The CDR3 sequence is 12 residues long. V was shortened by 6 bases and J by 8 bases, with 13 bases between the two germline ends. Study-wide results and limits: Of the TCR beta families, the public ones yielded a cumulative frequency that identified carriers of CMV plus the relevant HLA.

A single record per CDR3 protein comes from TCRdb applying MiXCR to the reads. The sample includes roughly 150,000 distinct CDR3 sequences, about 20% of them seen just once. To note about this clonotype: Its antigen remains unknown.

The sample consisted of CD8+ T cells from cultured PBMCs, taken from culture after CMV antigen stimulation. The TCR was taken from a human donor in good health (CMV status not recorded). Some clones in this sample may be carry-over from other donors' samples. The chain uses TRBV12-3 or TRBV12-4 and TRBJ1-2; D is perhaps TRBD1 (5 bases). In nucleotides, the CDR3 is TGTGCCAGCAGGTTCTCAGGGCGAGGCTACACCTTC. Residues: CASRFSGRGYTF.